These 12 T cell receptor beta chains were sequenced from one sample in a study of blood T cell repertoires in COVID-19. Profiled with immunoSEQ multiplex PCR; TCRdb holds only in-frame clones, not every one. The sample records some 320,000 clones, roughly 89% being singletons. What was sequenced was PBMCs or T cells enriched from blood (not recorded which). The receptor source for this set is a man aged 55 to 69 who had recovered from COVID-19.

The V gene is TRBV29-1, the J gene TRBJ2-3, with 9 bases matching TRBD2. Germline V gene lookup returns CDR1 SQVTM and CDR2 ANQGSEA. The CDR3 has 14 residues. The V segment lost 7 bases and the J segment 0 bases; nucleotides outside the gene matches: 5. In DNA, the CDR3 is TGCAGCGCCGGTGCGGGAGGGAGCACAGATACGCAGTATTTT. Amino acid sequence: CSAGAGGSTDTQYF.

V is TRBV4-1 and J is TRBJ2-1, with 7 bases that match TRBD1. Germline assignment: CDR1 MGHRA and CDR2 YSYEKL. The CDR3 covers 16 residues. V gave up 4 bases and J gave up 1 base; unmatched junction bases: 7. CDR3 protein: CASSLGTVVSYNEQFF. DNA for the CDR3: TGCGCCAGCAGCCTGGGGACAGTTGTATCCTACAATGAGCAGTTCTTC.

The J gene is TRBJ2-4, the V gene TRBV6-6; 7 nucleotides align to TRBD2. The CDR3 contains 16 residues. CDR1 and CDR2 from the germline V gene are MNHNY and SVGAGI (reference sequence). Unmatched junction bases numbered 12, after V lost 5 bases and J lost 5 bases. DNA for the CDR3: TGTGCCAGCAGTGGAGTAAAGCGGGAAGGGCAAAACATTCAGTACTTC. Translated: CASSGVKREGQNIQYF.

The chain joins TRBV7-9 to TRBJ1-1; D remains unclear. The V gene lost 5 bases and the J gene lost 0 bases, with 13 bases spanning the gap. The CDR3 is 15 residues long. Per germline, CDR1 SEHNR and CDR2 FQNEAQ (reference sequence). CDR3 amino acids: CASSLLRGMNTEAFF. The CDR3 DNA reads as TGTGCCAGCAGCCTACTACGCGGAATGAACACTGAAGCTTTCTTT.

The chain joins TRBV28 to TRBJ1-2; 7 bases are a match to TRBD1. This CDR3 has 13 amino acids. Germline V gives CDR1 MDHEN, CDR2 SYDVKM. The junction had 5 bases not matched to a gene; V was cut back by 7 bases and J by 3 bases. Written as DNA, the CDR3 is TGTGCCAGCACCGTCAGGGGGGACTATGGCTACACCTTC. This encodes CASTVRGDYGYTF.

This clone appeared a few times. The chain recombines TRBV3-1 (or the pseudogene TRBV3-2) with TRBJ2-3; 8 bases agree with TRBD2. The CDR3 totals 14 residues. V lost 6 bases and J lost 4; bases outside the gene matches: 6. The germline CDR1 and CDR2 sequences are LGHDT and YNNKEL (reference sequence). The CDR3 coding sequence is TGTGCCAGCAGGGCACTAGCGGATCCAGATACGCAGTATTTT. Translated, it gives CASRALADPDTQYF.

The chain combines TRBV20-1 with TRBJ1-1; D might be TRBD1 (5 bases). Trimming removed 3 bases from V and 5 bases from J, with 10 bases in between. Germline V lookup: CDR1 DFQATT, CDR2 SNEGSKA (reference sequence). The CDR3 is 12 residues long. As DNA, the CDR3 is TGCAGTGCTAGTGCAGGGTTGACTGAAGCTTTCTTT. This encodes CSASAGLTEAFF.

The chain carries TRBV5-1 and TRBJ2-1; D is ambiguous. Germline V gene lookup returns CDR1 SGHRS and CDR2 YFSETQ. V shed 4 bases and J shed 2 bases, with 10 bases lying between them. This CDR3 is built from 14 residues. The CDR3 loop reads CASSLQLPYNEQFF. The CDR3 nucleotides read TGCGCCAGCAGCCTACAACTACCCTACAATGAGCAGTTCTTC.

This rearrangement joins TRBV5-4 to TRBJ2-5; TRBD2 aligns across 12 bases. CDR1 is SGHNT, CDR2 YYREEE, per germline (reference sequence). The V segment lost 1 base and the J segment 5 bases; nucleotides outside the gene matches: 0. The CDR3 extends over 14 amino acids. CDR3 region: CASSLLAGGETQYF. CDR3 coding DNA: TGTGCCAGCAGCTTGCTAGCGGGGGGGGAGACCCAGTACTTC.

The J gene is TRBJ2-3, the V gene TRBV4-2; maybe TRBD2 (5 bases). Germline-derived CDR1 and CDR2 are LGHNA and YNFKEQ. The CDR3 has 20 residues. V was shortened by 1 base and J by 1 base, with 24 bases between the two germline ends. The CDR3 DNA sequence: TGTGCCAGCAGCCAAGTTAAGCTTTCTAGTGAGCGGCTCGGCACAGATACGCAGTATTTT. This codes for CASSQVKLSSERLGTDTQYF.

The chain joins TRBV28 to TRBJ2-1; TRBD2 is a possible D gene (5 bases). The germline gives CDR1 MDHEN, CDR2 SYDVKM. This CDR3 contains 14 residues. The ends were cut back, 3 bases at V and 2 bases at J, with 8 bases in the middle. The CDR3: CASSLFGAYNEQFF. CDR3 bases: TGTGCCAGCAGTTTGTTCGGGGCCTACAATGAGCAGTTCTTC.

As DNA, the CDR3 is TGTGCCAGCCAAGGGGGACTGAACACTGAAGCTTTCTTT. Translation gives CASQGGLNTEAFF. The chain uses TRBV19 and TRBJ1-1, with D perhaps matching TRBD1 (6 bases). This CDR3 is built from 13 residues. V gave up 9 bases and J gave up 0 bases, with 11 bases separating them. Germline assignment: CDR1 LNHDA and CDR2 SQIVND (reference sequence). Full variable domain (outside the CDR3, taken from reference TRBV19 and TRBJ1-1): DGGITQSPKYLFRKEGQNVTLSCEQNLNHDAMYWYRQDPGQGLRLIYYSQIVNDFQKGDIAEGYSVSREKKESFPLTVTSAQKNPTAFYLCASQGGLNTEAFFGQGTRLTVV.